This entry features one T cell receptor (beta chain) sequence. Its matching antigen is unknown. The data were taken from a study of cytomegalovirus exposure and HLA in healthy donors. Study at large: Of all 400 or so donors who were genotyped, 81% belonged to the Caucasian-associated ancestry cluster.

This PCR relied on a set of 60 Vbeta primers and 13 Jbeta primers. Generated by immunoSEQ multiplex PCR, the TCRdb table keeps only in-frame clones and is missing some. The table shows some 200,000 clones, with around 64% occurring only once. General study findings and limits: Published work reported that the classifier diagnosed cytomegalovirus status with high specificity and sensitivity. A cluster of highly shared sequence variants was likely a sequencing artifact.

The CDR3 is made up of 14 amino acids. CDR1 is MNHNS, CDR2 SASEGT, per germline. Trimming cost V 8 bases and J 5 bases; bases outside gene matches: 11. Healthy people donating bone marrow made up the donors. Sequenced input: PBMCs. The TCR comes from a man aged 35 to 55 in good health and CMV-seropositive. This rearrangement joins TRBV6-1 to TRBJ1-1, with 7 bases aligning to TRBD1. The CDR3 nucleotides read TGTGCCAGCCAAGCCGGGACAGATAAAACTGAAGCTTTCTTT. This translates into CASQAGTDKTEAFF.